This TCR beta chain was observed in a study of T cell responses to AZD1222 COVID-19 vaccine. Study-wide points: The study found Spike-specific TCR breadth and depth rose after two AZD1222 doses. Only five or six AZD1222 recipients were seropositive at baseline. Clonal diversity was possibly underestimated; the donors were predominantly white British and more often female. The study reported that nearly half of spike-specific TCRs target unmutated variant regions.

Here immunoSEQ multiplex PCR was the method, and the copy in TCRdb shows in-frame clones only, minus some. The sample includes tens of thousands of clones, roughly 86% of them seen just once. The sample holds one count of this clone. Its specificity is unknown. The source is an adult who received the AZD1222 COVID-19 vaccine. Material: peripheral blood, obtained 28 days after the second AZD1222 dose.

The chain's CDR3 is CASSPRGPGAFF. The CDR3 DNA reads as TGTGCCAGCAGTCCCCGGGGTCCTGGGGCTTTCTTT. This chain connects TRBV28 to TRBJ1-1; no clear D. Looked up from germline, CDR1 is MDHEN and CDR2 is SYDVKM. The V end was cut by 5 bases, the J end by 11 bases, with 15 bases between. The CDR3 length is 12 residues.